This T cell receptor beta chain was found in a study of blood T cell repertoires in COVID-19. Looking at the study overall: From T cells, B-cell-depleted T cells, or PBMCs came the material, which was cDNA or gDNA.

CDR1 is MGHRA, CDR2 YSYEKL, per germline. The CDR3 loop spans 15 amino acids. V lost 0 bases to trimming and J lost 4 bases, with 12 bases between them. Measured with immunoSEQ multiplex PCR; TCRdb has only the in-frame clones, and not every one. The sample lists approximately 200,000 clones, 75% to 90% occurring once. The TCR originated in a woman aged 25 to 39 who had been exposed to COVID-19. The rearrangement joins TRBV4-1 to TRBJ1-1, with unresolved D. The sequenced sample was PBMCs or T cells enriched from blood (not recorded which). The CDR3 is CASSQEARRGTEAFF. The DNA of the CDR3 is TGCGCCAGCAGCCAAGAGGCGAGACGGGGCACTGAAGCTTTCTTT.